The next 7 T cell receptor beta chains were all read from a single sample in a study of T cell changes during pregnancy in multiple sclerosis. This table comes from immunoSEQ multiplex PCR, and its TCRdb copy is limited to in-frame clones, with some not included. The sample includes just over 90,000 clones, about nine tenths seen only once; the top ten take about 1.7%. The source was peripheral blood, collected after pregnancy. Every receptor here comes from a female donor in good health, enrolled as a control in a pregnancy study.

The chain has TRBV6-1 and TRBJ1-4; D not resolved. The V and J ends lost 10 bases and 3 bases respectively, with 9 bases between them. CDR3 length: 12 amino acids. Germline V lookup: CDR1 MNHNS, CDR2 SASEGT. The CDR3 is CATRYSNEKLFF. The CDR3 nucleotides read TGTGCCACCCGGTACTCTAATGAAAAACTGTTTTTT.

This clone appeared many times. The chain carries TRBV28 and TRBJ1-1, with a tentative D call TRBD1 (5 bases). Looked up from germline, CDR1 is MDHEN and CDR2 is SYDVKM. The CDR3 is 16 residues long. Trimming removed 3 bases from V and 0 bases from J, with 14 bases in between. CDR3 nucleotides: TGTGCCAGCAGTTTCACAGGTATTTCCCTGAACACTGAAGCTTTCTTT. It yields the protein CASSFTGISLNTEAFF.

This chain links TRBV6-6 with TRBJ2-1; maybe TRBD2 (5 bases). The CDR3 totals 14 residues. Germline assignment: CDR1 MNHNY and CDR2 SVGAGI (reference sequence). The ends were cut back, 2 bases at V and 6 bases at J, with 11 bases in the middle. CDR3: CASSYEGARNEQFF. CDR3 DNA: TGTGCCAGCAGTTACGAGGGAGCCCGCAATGAGCAGTTCTTC.

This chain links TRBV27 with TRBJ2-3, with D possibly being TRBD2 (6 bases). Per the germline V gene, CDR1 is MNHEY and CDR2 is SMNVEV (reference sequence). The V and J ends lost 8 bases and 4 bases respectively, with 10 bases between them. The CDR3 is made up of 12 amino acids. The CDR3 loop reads CASGAGSDTQYF. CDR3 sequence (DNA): TGTGCCAGCGGGGCGGGGTCAGATACGCAGTATTTT.

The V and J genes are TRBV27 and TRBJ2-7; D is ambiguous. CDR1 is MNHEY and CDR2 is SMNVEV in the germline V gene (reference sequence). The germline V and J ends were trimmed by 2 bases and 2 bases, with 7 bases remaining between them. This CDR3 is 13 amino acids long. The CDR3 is CASSLEVPYEQYF. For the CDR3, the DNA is TGTGCCAGCAGTTTAGAGGTCCCCTACGAGCAGTACTTC.

The CDR3 coding sequence is TGTGCCAGCAGCTCCGGACAGGGGGCCACTAATGAAAAACTGTTTTTT. It specifies CASSSGQGATNEKLFF. The rearrangement uses TRBV7-9 and TRBJ1-4; TRBD1 aligns across 11 bases. Germline V lookup: CDR1 SEHNR, CDR2 FQNEAQ (reference sequence). Germline trimming cut 4 bases from V and 2 bases from J; bases unmatched to any gene: 3. CDR3 length: 16 residues.

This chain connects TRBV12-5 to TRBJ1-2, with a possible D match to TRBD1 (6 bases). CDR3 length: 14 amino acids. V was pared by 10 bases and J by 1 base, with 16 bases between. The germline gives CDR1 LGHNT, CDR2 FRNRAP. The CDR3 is CATDQNRVNYGYTF. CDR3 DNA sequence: TGTGCTACCGACCAGAACAGGGTTAACTATGGCTACACCTTC.